This TCR beta chain was identified during a study of spatial heterogeneity in lung cancer. Stated time point: sample taken at primary tumor resection. Tumor, nontumor lung or frozen PBMC supplied whole RNA, sequenced without sorting. In its sample, this clonotype was seen many times. Its antigen is currently unknown. Using its own MiXCR run on the 5' RACE reads, TCRdb lists one record per CDR3 protein. The table lists about 13,000 distinct CDR3 sequences, about 5.4% of them singletons. Study results and limitations: Tallies of expanded TCRs, which were sorted into ubiquitous and regional groups, correlated with counts of ubiquitous and regional nonsynonymous mutations, respectively. Counts of expanded intratumoral alpha and beta TCRs tracked tumor mutation counts.

The germline gives CDR1 SEHNR, CDR2 FQNEAQ (reference sequence). The CDR3 runs 14 residues. Trimming removed 5 bases at V and 1 base at J, with 11 bases between. The V call is TRBV7-9, the J call TRBJ1-2; D is unclear. This clonotype originated in a female donor with early-stage non-small cell lung cancer. This sample comprised lung tumor tissue, obtained at surgery. CDR3 residues: CASSPNNFNYGYTF. DNA for the CDR3: TGTGCCAGCAGCCCTAATAACTTTAACTATGGCTACACCTTC.